This entry describes one T cell receptor (beta chain). Its antigen remains unknown. The CDR3 covers 18 residues. These data originate in a study of radiotherapy plus CTLA-4 blockade in lung cancer. General study results and limits: The best predictor of response was reported to be early blood T cell clone dynamics, with interferon-beta. Clones of tumor-derived TCRs expanded in blood after radiotherapy plus ipilimumab.

Sequenced by immunoSEQ multiplex PCR; TCRdb stores in-frame clones only, minus some. The table records 83,000 or so clones, around 83% of them present only once. The material sequenced was peripheral blood, taken from a patient treated with radiotherapy plus ipilimumab. This chain links TRBV21-1 with TRBJ2-7; the DNA was not compared with TRBD1, the D call given in the table. TRBV21-1 is an annotated pseudogene. The source is a human donor with non-small cell lung cancer who had stable disease on radiotherapy plus ipilimumab. The CDR3 nucleotides read TGTGCCAGCAGCAAAAGGGACACTGACCTCATTAGCTCCTACGAGCAGTACTTC. It specifies CASSKRDTDLISSYEQYF.